The 9 T cell receptor beta chains presented below share a single source sample, sequenced in a study of cytomegalovirus exposure and HLA in healthy donors. The PCR made use of 60 Vbeta and 13 Jbeta primers. The assay was immunoSEQ multiplex PCR, and TCRdb's table has in-frame clones only and misses some. The sample consists of 100,000 to 120,000 clones, around 80% of them appearing once. Specimen: PBMCs. Every receptor here comes from a man between 25 and 39 years old in good health and CMV-seropositive.

The chain couples TRBV13 to TRBJ2-7; TRBD1 matches at 7 bases. The germline CDR1 and CDR2 sequences are PRHDT and FYEKMQ (reference sequence). The trim removed 5 bases at V and 2 bases at J, leaving 6 bases unmatched. The CDR3 spans 14 residues. The CDR3 sequence is CASSPGQGAYEQYF. The DNA of the CDR3 is TGTGCCAGCAGCCCTGGGCAGGGGGCCTACGAGCAGTACTTC.

V usage is TRBV10-3 and J usage is TRBJ2-5; weak D call: TRBD2 (5 bases). The germline V and J ends were trimmed by 2 bases and 7 bases, with 11 bases remaining between them. CDR1 is ENHRY and CDR2 is SYGVKD in the germline V gene. This CDR3 is built from 13 residues. The CDR3 spells CAISEPGERTQYF. CDR3 nucleotide sequence: TGTGCCATCAGTGAGCCTGGGGAGCGGACCCAGTACTTC.

The rearrangement links TRBV6-1 to TRBJ2-5; perhaps TRBD1 as D (5 bases). The germline CDR1 and CDR2 sequences are MNHNS and SASEGT. Trimming cost V 1 base and J 0 bases, with 15 bases left between them. The CDR3 has 17 residues. This CDR3 reads CASSEVWGAPYQETQYF. The CDR3 coding sequence is TGTGCCAGCAGTGAAGTCTGGGGCGCTCCCTACCAAGAGACCCAGTACTTC.

This chain uses TRBV23-1 with TRBJ1-5; unclear D gene. TRBV23-1 is given ORF status, its function remaining uncertain. This CDR3 region has 15 residues. The germline V and J ends were trimmed by 2 bases and 2 bases, with 10 bases remaining between them. The CDR3 DNA reads TGCGCCAGCAGTCAACGTTTAGTCGGCAATCAGCCCCAGCATTTT. Protein product: CASSQRLVGNQPQHF.

The gene calls are TRBV27 and TRBJ1-6; maybe TRBD1 (5 bases). This CDR3 has 15 residues. Germline assignment: CDR1 MNHEY and CDR2 SMNVEV (reference sequence). V lost 2 bases and J 9 bases, leaving 14 bases between the germline ends. CDR3 nucleotide sequence: TGTGCCAGCAGTTTAACCGGGGGGGGAGGTTCACCCCTCCACTTT. This translates into CASSLTGGGGSPLHF.

This chain connects TRBV29-1 to TRBJ1-1; the match to TRBD1 covers 7 bases. Germline V gene sequence: CDR1 SQVTM, CDR2 ANQGSEA. The ends lost 4 bases at V and 7 bases at J; junction bases unmatched: 3. CDR3 length: 11 amino acids. CDR3 bases: TGCAGCGTTGTAGACAGGGTTGAAGCTTTCTTT. Amino acids: CSVVDRVEAFF.

The rearrangement joins TRBV7-6 to TRBJ1-4, with D maybe TRBD1 (6 bases). Germline CDR1 and CDR2: SGHVS and FNYEAQ. This CDR3 contains 15 residues. Trimming shortened V by 8 bases and J by 7 bases, and 20 bases separated the two germline ends. CDR3 protein: CASGNEGGRSEKLFF. In DNA, the CDR3 is TGTGCCAGCGGGAATGAGGGGGGGAGGAGTGAAAAACTGTTTTTT.

This clone was seen more than once but under ten times. The J gene is TRBJ1-1, the V gene TRBV7-2; D ambiguous. Germline-derived CDR1 and CDR2 are SGHTA and FQGNSA. Trimming took 5 bases from V and 10 from J, leaving 17 bases between them. The CDR3 extends over 13 amino acids. The CDR3 loop reads CASSPRVEARAFF. The CDR3 region has the DNA TGTGCCAGCAGCCCTCGAGTGGAGGCGAGAGCTTTCTTT.

This clone has more than one count but fewer than ten. This chain links TRBV7-8 with TRBJ2-5; tentative D call: TRBD2 (7 bases). The V and J ends lost 2 bases and 2 bases respectively, with 12 bases between them. The CDR3 sequence is 15 residues long. Looked up from germline, CDR1 is SGHVS and CDR2 is FQNEAQ. The CDR3 reads CASSLWGGRQETQYF. CDR3 sequence (DNA): TGTGCCAGCAGCTTATGGGGGGGGCGGCAAGAGACCCAGTACTTC.